The T cell receptor (beta chain) under discussion was sequenced for a study of cytotoxic CD8 clonotypes in ibrutinib-treated CLL. Data came from immunoSEQ multiplex PCR; TCRdb stores just in-frame clones and leaves some out. The table has roughly 56,000 clones, roughly 70% seen once. CDR1 is LNHDA, CDR2 SQIVND, per germline (reference sequence). Trimming shortened V by 5 bases and J by 6 bases, and 11 bases separated the two germline ends. The CDR3 spans 13 residues. This clone was seen at least ten times. The clonotype originates from a human donor with chronic lymphocytic leukemia. V gene TRBV19 combines with J gene TRBJ2-4, with a weak D call TRBD2 (6 bases). This specimen consisted of PBMCs, obtained after 12 months of ibrutinib treatment. The CDR3 spells CASSPGTLNIQYF. DNA for the CDR3: TGTGCCAGTAGTCCGGGGACTCTAAACATTCAGTACTTC.